This T cell receptor beta chain derives from a study of OX40 agonist ivuxolimab in advanced cancers. About the study: The dose-escalation cohort was about 87% male, with a mean age of around 60 years, ranging roughly 20 to 90.

The repertoire was sequenced with immunoSEQ multiplex PCR; TCRdb's copy has only in-frame clones and lacks some. The data contain about 81,000 clones, approximately 90% of them singletons. CDR1 and CDR2 from the germline V gene are MNHNS and SASEGT. The CDR3 is 16 residues long. V was cut by 3 bases and J by 0 bases, with 12 bases left in between. This clone has only one observation. The receptor comes from an adult with an advanced solid tumor such as melanoma, head and neck, liver or kidney cancer. The sequencing here drew on CD4+ or CD8+ T cells sorted from blood, taken in a trial of the OX40 agonist ivuxolimab. This chain uses TRBV6-1 with TRBJ1-3; D unresolved. The CDR3 DNA reads as TGTGCCAGCAGTGAGAAACCCCCCGGCTCTGGAAACACCATATATTTT. Amino acids: CASSEKPPGSGNTIYF.